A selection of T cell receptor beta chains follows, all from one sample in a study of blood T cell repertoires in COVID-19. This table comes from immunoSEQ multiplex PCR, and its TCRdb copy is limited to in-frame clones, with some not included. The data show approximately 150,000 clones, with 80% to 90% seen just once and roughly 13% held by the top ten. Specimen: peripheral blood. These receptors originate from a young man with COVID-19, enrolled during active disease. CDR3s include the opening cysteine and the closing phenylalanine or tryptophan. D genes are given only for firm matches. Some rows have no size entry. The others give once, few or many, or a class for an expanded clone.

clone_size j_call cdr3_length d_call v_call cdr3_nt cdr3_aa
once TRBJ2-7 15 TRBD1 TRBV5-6 TGTGCCAGCAGCTTCCGGGACAGGGGGCACGACGAGCAGTACTTC CASSFRDRGHDEQYF
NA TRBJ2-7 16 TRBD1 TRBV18 TGTGCCAGCTCACCCCAACCGGGACAGGGTTTGCACGAGCAGTACTTC CASSPQPGQGLHEQYF
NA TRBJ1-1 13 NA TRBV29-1 TGCAGCGTTGCGGTGTCGGGTATCACTGAAGCTTTCTTT CSVAVSGITEAFF
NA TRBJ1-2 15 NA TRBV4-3 TGCGCCAGCAGCCAAGTTATCCAGGGATACTATGGCTACACCTTC CASSQVIQGYYGYTF
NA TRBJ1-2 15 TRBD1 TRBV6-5 TGTGCCAGCAGTTACTCAGGGGGACAGGGTAGTCGCTACACCTTC CASSYSGGQGSRYTF
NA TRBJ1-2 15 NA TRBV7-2 TGTGCCAGCAGCGAAAGGAGCGCCGCCCCCTATGGCTACACCTTC CASSERSAAPYGYTF
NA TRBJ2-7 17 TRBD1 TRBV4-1 TGCGCCAGCAGCCAAGGCCTCCCAGGGGGTAGGCCCTACGAGCAGTACTTC CASSQGLPGGRPYEQYF
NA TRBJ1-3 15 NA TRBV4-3 TGCGCCAGCAGCCAAGAAGCTGAGACTGGAAACACCATATATTTT CASSQEAETGNTIYF
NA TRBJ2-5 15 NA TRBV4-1 TGCGCCAGCAGCCAACGGGCGGGCCAGCAAGAGACCCAGTACTTC CASSQRAGQQETQYF
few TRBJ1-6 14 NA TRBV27 TGTGCCAGCAGTTTCAGGGGAAGTAATTCACCCCTCCACTTT CASSFRGSNSPLHF
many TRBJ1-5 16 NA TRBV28 TGTGCCAGCAGTTTAGGATGGGGCGATAGCAATCAGCCCCAGCATTTT CASSLGWGDSNQPQHF
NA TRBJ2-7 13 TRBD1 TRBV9 TGTGCCAGCAGTGCAGGGGGAACCTACGAGCAGTACTTC CASSAGGTYEQYF
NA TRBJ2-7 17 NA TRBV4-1 TGCGCCAGCAGCCAAGACCTGGCGGGGCTAATTTCCTACGAGCAGTACTTC CASSQDLAGLISYEQYF
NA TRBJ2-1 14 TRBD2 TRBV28 TGTGCCAGCAGGCTAGCGGGGACGTACAATGAGCAGTTCTTC CASRLAGTYNEQFF
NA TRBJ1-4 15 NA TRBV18 TGTGCCAGCTCACCCCAGGCAGAACCAAATGAAAAACTGCTTTTT CASSPQAEPNEKLLF
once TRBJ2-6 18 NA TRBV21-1 TGTGCCAGCAGGGGGGACAGGGCCCTTTACTCTGGGGCCAACGTCCTGACTTTC CASRGDRALYSGANVLTF
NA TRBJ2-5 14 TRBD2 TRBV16 TGTGCCAGCAGCCAATCGGGGGGGAAAGAGACCCAGTACTTC CASSQSGGKETQYF
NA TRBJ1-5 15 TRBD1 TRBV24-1 TGTGCCACCAGTGAGCCAGGGGGAAGCAATCAGCCCCAGCATTTT CATSEPGGSNQPQHF
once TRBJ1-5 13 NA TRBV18 TGTGCCAGCTCTACCAGTTTCAATCAGCCCCAGCATTTT CASSTSFNQPQHF
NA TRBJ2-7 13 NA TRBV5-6 TGTGCCAGCAGCTGGACACGCGGAGAGGAGCAGTACTTC CASSWTRGEEQYF
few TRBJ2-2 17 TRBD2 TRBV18 TGTGCCAGCTCACCCCCGGAGCTAGCGGCTTACACCGGGGAGCTGTTTTTT CASSPPELAAYTGELFF
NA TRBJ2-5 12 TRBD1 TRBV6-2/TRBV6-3 TGTGCCAGCAGTAACAGGGGAGAGACCCAGTACTTC CASSNRGETQYF
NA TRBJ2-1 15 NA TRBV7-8 TGTGCCAGCAGCGCAGGGCTACCGATCTCACTTGAGCAGTTCTTC CASSAGLPISLEQFF
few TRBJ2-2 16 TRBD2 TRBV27 TGTGCCAGCAGTCCCAGACTAGCGGTTGGCATTTGGGAGCTGTTTTTT CASSPRLAVGIWELFF
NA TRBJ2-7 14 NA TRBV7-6 TGTGCCAGCAGCTTAGGGCGGGGGCTCTACGAGCAGTACTTC CASSLGRGLYEQYF
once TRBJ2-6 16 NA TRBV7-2 TGTGCCAGCAGCCCAAACGGGGGTACTGGGGCCAACGTCCTGACTTTC CASSPNGGTGANVLTF
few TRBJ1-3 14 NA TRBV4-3 TGCGCCAGCAGCCAAGATGCGGTTGGAAACACCATATATTTT CASSQDAVGNTIYF
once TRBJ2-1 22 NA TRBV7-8 TGTGCCAGCAGCTCCATGGGGGACTCCGACCTCTTTAGGGGTCTTCCTTACAATGAGCAGTTCTTC CASSSMGDSDLFRGLPYNEQFF
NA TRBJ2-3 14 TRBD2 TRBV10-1 TGCGCCAGCACTAGCGGGAGGGACACAGATACGCAGTATTTT CASTSGRDTDTQYF
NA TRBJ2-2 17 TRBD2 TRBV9 TGTGCCAGCAGCGTAGAAGGGACTAGCGGGAGACTCGGGGAGCTGTTTTTT CASSVEGTSGRLGELFF
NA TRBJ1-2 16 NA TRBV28 TGTGCCAGCAGTCTCCCCGACAGGCGCGCTAACTATGGCTACACCTTC CASSLPDRRANYGYTF
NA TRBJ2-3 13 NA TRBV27 TGTGCCAGCAGTTTAGGGGCGGCAGATACGCAGTATTTT CASSLGAADTQYF
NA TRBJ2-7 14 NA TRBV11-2 TGTGCCAGCAGCTTGGGAGGACGGACCTACGAGCAGTACTTC CASSLGGRTYEQYF
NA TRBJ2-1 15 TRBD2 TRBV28 TGTGCCAGCAGTTTTTGGCGGGAGTCCTACAATGAGCAGTTCTTC CASSFWRESYNEQFF
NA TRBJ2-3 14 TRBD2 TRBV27 TGTGCCAGCAGTTTCTATAGCGGGGATGATACGCAGTATTTT CASSFYSGDDTQYF
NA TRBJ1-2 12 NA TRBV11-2 TGTGCCAGCACCGGAAGGGGCTATGGCTACACCTTC CASTGRGYGYTF
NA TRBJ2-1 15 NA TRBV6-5 TGTGCCAGCAGTTCGCAGGGCACCCCTAACAATGAGCAGTTCTTC CASSSQGTPNNEQFF
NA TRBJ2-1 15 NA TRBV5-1 TGCGCCAGCAGCTTGAGGGAGACAGGCTTCAATGAGCAGTTCTTC CASSLRETGFNEQFF
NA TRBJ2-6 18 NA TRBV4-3 TGCGCCAGCAGCCAAGATATGGGAGGTGGGTCCGGGGCCAACGTCCTGACTTTC CASSQDMGGGSGANVLTF
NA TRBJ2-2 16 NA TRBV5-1 TGCGCCAGCAGCTTGGCGGTAGGTCAGGGCACCGGGGAGCTGTTTTTT CASSLAVGQGTGELFF
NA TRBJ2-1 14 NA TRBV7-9 TGTGCCAGCAGCTTATCACAGTTATACAATGAGCAGTTCTTC CASSLSQLYNEQFF
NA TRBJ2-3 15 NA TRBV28 TGTGCCAGCAGTTTGGGGGCTCGACGATTTGGTACGCAGTATTTT CASSLGARRFGTQYF
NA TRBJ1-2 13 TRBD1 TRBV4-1 TGCGCCAGCAGCCTGGACAGGGGCTATGGCTACACCTTC CASSLDRGYGYTF
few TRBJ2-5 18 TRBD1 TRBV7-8 TGTGCCAGCAGCCCTTACCCCTCCTGGACAGGGGACGGAGAGACCCAGTACTTC CASSPYPSWTGDGETQYF
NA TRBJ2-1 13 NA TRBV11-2 TGTGCCAGCAGTAGTACAGGGTACAATGAGCAGTTCTTC CASSSTGYNEQFF
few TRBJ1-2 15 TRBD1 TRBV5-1 TGCGCCAGCAGCTACCACCCCCGGGACAGCTATGGCTACACCTTC CASSYHPRDSYGYTF
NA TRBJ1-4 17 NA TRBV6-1 TGTGCCAGCAGTGAGAGACAGGCCTATTCGCCTAATGAAAAACTGTTTTTT CASSERQAYSPNEKLFF
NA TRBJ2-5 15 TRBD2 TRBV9 TGTGCCAGCAGCGTAGAGGGTCTAGCGGGAGGCCCTCAGTACTTC CASSVEGLAGGPQYF
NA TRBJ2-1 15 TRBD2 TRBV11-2 TGTGCCAGCAGCTTAGCACTAGCGATTTACAATGAGCAGTTCTTC CASSLALAIYNEQFF
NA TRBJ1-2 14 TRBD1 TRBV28 TGTGCCAGCAGTACCCCACAGGGGGCGGGCGGCTACACCTTC CASSTPQGAGGYTF
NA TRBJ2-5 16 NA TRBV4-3 TGCGCCAGCAGCCAAGATAGGGGGGGGGTCCAAGAGACCCAGTACTTC CASSQDRGGVQETQYF